This TCR beta chain emerged from a study of cytomegalovirus exposure and HLA in healthy donors. Study-level information: For the approximately 360 genotyped donors, about 81% fell within the Caucasian-associated ancestry cluster.

General study results and limits: Differences between HLA loci emerged in a later analysis of TCR association rates, with DRB1 most and HLA-C fewest.

Comment on this clone: Antigen unknown.

The PCR was carried out with 60 Vbeta primers and 13 Jbeta primers. Profiling relied on immunoSEQ multiplex PCR, and the TCRdb table lists in-frame clones only, not all of them. This table holds about 130,000 clones, less than 75% found once. This CDR3 region has 14 residues. V lost 6 bases and J lost 3; bases outside the gene matches: 4. Per germline, CDR1 SGHTA and CDR2 FQGNSA. The clonotype comes from a woman in her thirties or forties in good health and CMV-seropositive. The V gene is TRBV7-2, the J gene TRBJ1-3; 8 bases align to TRBD1. Sequenced material: PBMCs. The CDR3 DNA reads TGTGCCAGCAGGGACAGGGAAGGTGGAAACACCATATATTTT. Amino acid sequence: CASRDREGGNTIYF.